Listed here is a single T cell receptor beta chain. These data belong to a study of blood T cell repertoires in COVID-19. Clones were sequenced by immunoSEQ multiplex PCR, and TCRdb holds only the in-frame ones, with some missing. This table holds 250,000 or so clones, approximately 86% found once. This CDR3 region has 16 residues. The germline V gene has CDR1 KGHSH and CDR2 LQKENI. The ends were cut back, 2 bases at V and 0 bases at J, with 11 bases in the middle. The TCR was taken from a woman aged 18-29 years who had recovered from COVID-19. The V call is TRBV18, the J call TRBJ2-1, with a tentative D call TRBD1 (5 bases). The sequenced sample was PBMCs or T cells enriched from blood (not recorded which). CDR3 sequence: CASSPEGASSYNEQFF. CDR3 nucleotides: TGTGCCAGCTCACCAGAAGGGGCTAGCTCCTACAATGAGCAGTTCTTC.